The 10 T cell receptor beta chains below were found in one sample sequenced in a study of monozygotic twins with inflammatory bowel disease. TCRdb reprocessed the 5' RACE reads and reports one entry per CDR3 protein, with no DNA. In all, the sample yields fewer than 550,000 distinct CDR3 sequences. The sequenced sample consisted of blood. Receptor source: a human donor with ulcerative colitis or Crohn's disease, or a healthy co-twin of an affected twin (not recorded which).

The genes are TRBV6-2 or TRBV6-3 and TRBJ2-3. The CDR3 is 16 residues long. Germline CDR1 reads MNHEY; CDR2 reads SVGEGT. Here the CDR3 reads CASSYSTDILTDTQYF.

This chain connects TRBV4-2 to TRBJ2-3; TCRdb names TRBD2, which stays unverified in the absence of DNA. There are 17 residues in the CDR3. Germline loops: CDR1 LGHNA, CDR2 YNFKEQ. The CDR3 here is CASSQQSGGAGADTQYF.

CDR3 protein: CASSPLLTSSYNEQFF. The chain couples TRBV5-8 to TRBJ2-1; the TCRdb call, TRBD1, lacks DNA for checking. Germline V CDR1 and CDR2: SGHTS, YDEGEE. The CDR3 totals 16 residues. Combining the CDR3 with reference TRBV5-8 and TRBJ2-1 gives the whole variable domain EAGVTQSPTHLIKTRGQQATLRCSPISGHTSVYWYQQALGLGLQFLLWYDEGEERNRGNFPPRFSGRQFPNYSSELNVNALELEDSALYLCASSPLLTSSYNEQFFGPGTRLTVL.

The chain links TRBV5-4 to TRBJ2-3. The germline V gene has CDR1 SGHNT and CDR2 YYREEE (reference sequence). CDR3 length equals 14 residues. CDR3 loop: CASSLPPGTDTQYF. The complete variable domain, with remaining parts taken from reference TRBV5-4 and TRBJ2-3, reads ETGVTQSPTHLIKTRGQQVTLRCSSQSGHNTVSWYQQALGQGPQFIFQYYREEENGRGNFPPRFSGLQFPNYSSELNVNALELDDSALYLCASSLPPGTDTQYFGPGTRLTVL.

The CDR3 is CATPDANTGELFF. The chain couples TRBV19 to TRBJ2-2; TCRdb names TRBD1, which stays unverified in the absence of DNA. This CDR3 has 13 amino acids. CDR1 and CDR2 from the germline V gene are LNHDA and SQIVND (reference sequence).

The chain carries TRBV5-1 and TRBJ1-4. CDR1 is SGHRS, CDR2 YFSETQ, per germline. The CDR3 extends over 17 amino acids. CDR3 sequence reads: CASRPRWPNATNEKLFF.

The chain uses TRBV7-2 and TRBJ1-4; TCRdb proposes TRBD1, but this gene call is untestable without DNA. CDR1 is SGHTA, CDR2 FQGNSA, per germline. CDR3 length: 17 amino acids. CDR3 protein: CASSFRGGEGTGEKLFF. The full variable domain, its missing parts supplied by reference TRBV7-2 and TRBJ1-4, is GAGVSQSPSNKVTEKGKDVELRCDPISGHTALYWYRQSLGQGLEFLIYFQGNSAPDKSGLPSDRFSAERTGGSVSTLTIQRTQQEDSAVYLCASSFRGGEGTGEKLFFGSGTQLSVL.

The V gene is TRBV14, the J gene TRBJ2-1; TCRdb calls TRBD2, which cannot be checked without DNA. Germline loops: CDR1 SGHDN, CDR2 FVKESK. The CDR3 sequence is 15 residues long. The CDR3 region is CASSELAGARNEQFF.

J is TRBJ1-1 and V is TRBV7-3; TCRdb indicates TRBD1, and absent DNA this call remains unverified. The germline gives CDR1 SGHTA, CDR2 FQGTGA. CDR3 length equals 13 residues. The CDR3 protein is CASSSHGGQLGFF.

This chain links TRBV6-1 with TRBJ2-7; the TRBD2 assignment by TCRdb is unverifiable without DNA. Germline V gives CDR1 MNHNS, CDR2 SASEGT. CDR3 length equals 15 residues. This CDR3 is CASRRGGREGYEQYF.